This T cell receptor beta chain stems from a study of T cells in Graves' hyperthyroidism and ophthalmopathy. Study-wide results and caveats: Ophthalmopathy was separated from stable hyperthyroidism by a 13 V-J model. The model identified upcoming ophthalmopathy a median 6.5 months ahead of onset.

Graves' hyperthyroidism is called stable when ophthalmopathy does not progress within 18 months. In patients aged 18 to 65, hyperthyroidism was newly diagnosed, with duration under 2 months. This clonotype was seen repeatedly, ten times or more. No antigen is known for it. Germline lookup yields CDR1 MNHNS and CDR2 SASEGT. The V end lost 5 bases, the J end lost 7 bases, and 12 bases lay between the germline ends. This CDR3 is 12 amino acids long. The investigators amplified TCR beta CDR3 regions from RNA transcripts. A first-round RT-PCR of the TCR CDR3 used the HTBI primer set. MiXCR was run by TCRdb on the multiplex PCR reads, yielding one entry per CDR3 protein. The data contain hundreds of thousands of distinct CDR3 sequences, roughly 13% of them seen just once; the ten biggest clones take up over 8.5%.

The sequencing input was blood. The V call is TRBV6-1, the J call TRBJ2-7; D could derive from TRBD1 or TRBD2 (6 bases each). The sequence came from a woman under 30 with Graves' hyperthyroidism. CDR3: CASSPGAGEQYF. The DNA of the CDR3 is TGTGCCAGCAGTCCGGGGGCTGGGGAGCAGTACTTC.